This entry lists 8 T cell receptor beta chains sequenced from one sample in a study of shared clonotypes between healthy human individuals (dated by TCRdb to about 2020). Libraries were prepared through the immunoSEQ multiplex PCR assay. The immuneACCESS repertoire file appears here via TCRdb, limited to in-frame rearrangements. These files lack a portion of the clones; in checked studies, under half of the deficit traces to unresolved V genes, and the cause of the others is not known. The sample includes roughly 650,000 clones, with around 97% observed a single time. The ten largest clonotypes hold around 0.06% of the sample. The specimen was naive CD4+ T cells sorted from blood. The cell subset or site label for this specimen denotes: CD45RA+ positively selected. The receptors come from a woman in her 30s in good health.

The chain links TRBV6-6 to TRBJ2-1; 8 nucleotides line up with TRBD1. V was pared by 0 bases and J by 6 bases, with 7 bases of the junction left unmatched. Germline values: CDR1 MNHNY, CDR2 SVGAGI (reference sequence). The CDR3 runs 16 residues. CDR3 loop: CASSYSRQGAGNEQFF. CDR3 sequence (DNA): TGTGCCAGCAGTTACTCGCGGCAGGGGGCGGGCAATGAGCAGTTCTTC.

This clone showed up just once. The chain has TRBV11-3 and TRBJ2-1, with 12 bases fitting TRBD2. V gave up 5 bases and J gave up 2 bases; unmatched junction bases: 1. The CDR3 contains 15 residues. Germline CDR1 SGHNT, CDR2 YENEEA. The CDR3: CASSRLAGAYNEQFF. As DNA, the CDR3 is TGTGCCAGCAGCAGACTAGCGGGAGCCTACAATGAGCAGTTCTTC.

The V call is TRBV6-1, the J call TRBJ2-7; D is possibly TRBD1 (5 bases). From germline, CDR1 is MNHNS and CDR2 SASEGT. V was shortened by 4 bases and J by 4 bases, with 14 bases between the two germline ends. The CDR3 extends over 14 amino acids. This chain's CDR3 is CASSVSQGRYEQYF. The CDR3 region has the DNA TGTGCCAGCAGTGTCAGCCAGGGCCGGTACGAGCAGTACTTC.

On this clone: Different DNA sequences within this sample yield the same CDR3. CDR3 loop: CASSLGLAGSGELFF. The DNA of the CDR3 is TGTGCCAGCAGTCTGGGGCTAGCGGGTTCAGGGGAGCTGTTTTTT. The chain joins TRBV28 to TRBJ2-2, with 8 bases that match TRBD2. Germline V lookup: CDR1 MDHEN, CDR2 SYDVKM. V was pared by 5 bases and J by 8 bases, with 10 bases of the junction left unmatched. CDR3 length: 15 amino acids.

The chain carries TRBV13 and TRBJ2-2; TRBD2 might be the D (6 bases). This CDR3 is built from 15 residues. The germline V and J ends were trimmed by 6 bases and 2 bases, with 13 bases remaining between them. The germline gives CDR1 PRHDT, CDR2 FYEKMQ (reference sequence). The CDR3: CASRIRGGNTGELFF. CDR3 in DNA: TGTGCCAGCAGGATACGGGGAGGAAACACCGGGGAGCTGTTTTTT.

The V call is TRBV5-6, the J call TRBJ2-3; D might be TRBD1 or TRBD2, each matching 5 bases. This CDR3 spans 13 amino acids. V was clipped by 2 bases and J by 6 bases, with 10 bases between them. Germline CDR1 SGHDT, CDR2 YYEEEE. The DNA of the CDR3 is TGTGCCAGCAGCTTTAAGGGACGCGATACGCAGTATTTT. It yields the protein CASSFKGRDTQYF.

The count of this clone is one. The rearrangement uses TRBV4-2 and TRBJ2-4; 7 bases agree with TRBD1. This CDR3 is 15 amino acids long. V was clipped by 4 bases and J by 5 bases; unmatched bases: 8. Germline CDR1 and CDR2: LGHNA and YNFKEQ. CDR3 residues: CASSRQPGQQNIQYF. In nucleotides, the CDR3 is TGTGCCAGCAGCCGACAACCGGGACAGCAAAACATTCAGTACTTC.

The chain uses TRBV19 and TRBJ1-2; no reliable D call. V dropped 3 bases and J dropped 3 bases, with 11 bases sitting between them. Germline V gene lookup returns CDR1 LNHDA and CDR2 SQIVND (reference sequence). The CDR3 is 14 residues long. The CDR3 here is CASSIAAADYGYTF. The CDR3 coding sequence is TGTGCCAGTAGTATTGCGGCAGCCGACTATGGCTACACCTTC. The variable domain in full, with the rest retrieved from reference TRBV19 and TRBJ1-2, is DGGITQSPKYLFRKEGQNVTLSCEQNLNHDAMYWYRQDPGQGLRLIYYSQIVNDFQKGDIAEGYSVSREKKESFPLTVTSAQKNPTAFYLCASSIAAADYGYTFGSGTRLTVV.